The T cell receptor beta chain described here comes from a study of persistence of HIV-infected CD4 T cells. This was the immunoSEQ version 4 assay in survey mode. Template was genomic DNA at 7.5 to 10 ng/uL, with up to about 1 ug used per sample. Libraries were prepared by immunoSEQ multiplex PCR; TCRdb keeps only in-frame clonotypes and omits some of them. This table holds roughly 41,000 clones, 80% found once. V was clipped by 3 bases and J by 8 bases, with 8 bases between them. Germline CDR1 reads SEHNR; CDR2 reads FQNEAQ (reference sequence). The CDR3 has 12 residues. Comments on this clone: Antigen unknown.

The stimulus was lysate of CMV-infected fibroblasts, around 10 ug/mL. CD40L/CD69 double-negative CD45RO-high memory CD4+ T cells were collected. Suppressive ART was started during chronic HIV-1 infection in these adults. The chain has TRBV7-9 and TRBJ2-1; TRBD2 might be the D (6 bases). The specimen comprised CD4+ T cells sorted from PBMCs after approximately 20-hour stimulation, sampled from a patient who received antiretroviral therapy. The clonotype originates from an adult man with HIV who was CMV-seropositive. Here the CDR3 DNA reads TGTGCCAGCAGCTTGGAGGGTGATGAGCAGTTCTTC. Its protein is CASSLEGDEQFF.